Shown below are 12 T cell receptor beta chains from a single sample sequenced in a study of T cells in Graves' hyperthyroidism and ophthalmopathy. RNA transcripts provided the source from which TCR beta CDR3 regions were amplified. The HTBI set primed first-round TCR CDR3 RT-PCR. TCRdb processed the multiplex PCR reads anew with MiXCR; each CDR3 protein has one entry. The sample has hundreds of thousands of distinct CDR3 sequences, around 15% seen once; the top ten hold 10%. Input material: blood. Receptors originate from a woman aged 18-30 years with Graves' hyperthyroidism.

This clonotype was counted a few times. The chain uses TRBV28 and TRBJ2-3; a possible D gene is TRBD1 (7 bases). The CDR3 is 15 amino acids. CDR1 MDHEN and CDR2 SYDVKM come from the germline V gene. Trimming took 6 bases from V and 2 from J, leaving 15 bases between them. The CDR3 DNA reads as TGTGCCAGCAGCTCCGGAGGGGGCTACACAGATACGCAGTATTTT. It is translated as CASSSGGGYTDTQYF.

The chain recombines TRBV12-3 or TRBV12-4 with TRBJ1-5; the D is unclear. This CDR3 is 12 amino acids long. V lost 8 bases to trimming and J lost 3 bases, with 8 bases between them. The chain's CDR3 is CASGRPNQPQHF. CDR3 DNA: TGTGCCAGCGGGCGCCCCAATCAGCCCCAGCATTTT.

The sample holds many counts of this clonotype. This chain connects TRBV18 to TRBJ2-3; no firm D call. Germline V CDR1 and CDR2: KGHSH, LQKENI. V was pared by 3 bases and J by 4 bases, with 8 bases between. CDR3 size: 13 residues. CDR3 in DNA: TGTGCCAGCTCACCCAGCATACCAGATACGCAGTATTTT. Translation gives CASSPSIPDTQYF.

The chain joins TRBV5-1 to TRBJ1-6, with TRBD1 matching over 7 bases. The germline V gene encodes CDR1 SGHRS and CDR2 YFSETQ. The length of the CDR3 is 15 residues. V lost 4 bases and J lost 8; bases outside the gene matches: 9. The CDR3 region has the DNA TGCGCCAGCAGCGAAGAGACAGGGTTTTATTCACCCCTCCACTTT. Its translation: CASSEETGFYSPLHF.

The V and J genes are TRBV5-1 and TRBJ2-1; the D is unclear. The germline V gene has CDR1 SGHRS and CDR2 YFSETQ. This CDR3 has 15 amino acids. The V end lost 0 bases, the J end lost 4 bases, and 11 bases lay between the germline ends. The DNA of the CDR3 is TGCGCCAGCAGCTTGGGGCCCACAGAATACAATGAGCAGTTCTTC. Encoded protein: CASSLGPTEYNEQFF.

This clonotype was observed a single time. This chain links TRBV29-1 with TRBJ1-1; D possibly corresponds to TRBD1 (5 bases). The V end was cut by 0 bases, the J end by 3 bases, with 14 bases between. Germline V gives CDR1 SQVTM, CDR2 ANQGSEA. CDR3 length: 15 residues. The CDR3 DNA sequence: TGCAGCGTTGAAGAACCGGGACCCATTTACACTGAAGCTTTCTTT. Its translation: CSVEEPGPIYTEAFF.

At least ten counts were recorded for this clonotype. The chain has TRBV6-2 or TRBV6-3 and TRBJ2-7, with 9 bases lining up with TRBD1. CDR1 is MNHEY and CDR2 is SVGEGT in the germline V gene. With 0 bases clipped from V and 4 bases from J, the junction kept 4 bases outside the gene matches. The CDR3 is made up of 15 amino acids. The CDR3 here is CASSYSKDRGYEQYF. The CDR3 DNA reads TGTGCCAGCAGTTACTCGAAGGACAGGGGTTACGAGCAGTACTTC.

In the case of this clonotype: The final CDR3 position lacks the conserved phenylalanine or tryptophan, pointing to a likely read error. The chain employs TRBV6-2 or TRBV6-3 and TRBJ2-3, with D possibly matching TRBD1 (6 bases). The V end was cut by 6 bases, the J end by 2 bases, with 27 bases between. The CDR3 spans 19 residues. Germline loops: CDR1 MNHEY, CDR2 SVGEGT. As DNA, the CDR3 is TGTGCCAGCAGCTCTACAACGGACGGGTCAAAGGGGGACACAGATACGCAGTATTCT. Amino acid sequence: CASSSTTDGSKGDTDTQYS.

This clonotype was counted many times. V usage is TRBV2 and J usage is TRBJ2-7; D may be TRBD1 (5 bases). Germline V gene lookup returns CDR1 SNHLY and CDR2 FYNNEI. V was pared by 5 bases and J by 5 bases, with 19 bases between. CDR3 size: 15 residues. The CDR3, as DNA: TGTGCCAGCAGTCCGACCTGGGCCAAGGGGAACGAGCAGTACTTC. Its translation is CASSPTWAKGNEQYF.

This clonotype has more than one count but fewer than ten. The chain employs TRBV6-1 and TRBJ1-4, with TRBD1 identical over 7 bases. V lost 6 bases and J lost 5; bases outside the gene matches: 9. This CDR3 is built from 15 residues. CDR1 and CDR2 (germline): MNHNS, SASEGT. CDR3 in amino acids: CASSLRTGNNEKLFF. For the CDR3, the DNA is TGTGCCAGCAGCCTAAGGACAGGCAACAATGAAAAACTGTTTTTT.

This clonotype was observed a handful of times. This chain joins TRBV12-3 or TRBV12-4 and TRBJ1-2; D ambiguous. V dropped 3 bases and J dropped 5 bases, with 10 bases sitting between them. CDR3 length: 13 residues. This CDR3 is CASSFFPGYGYTF. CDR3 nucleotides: TGTGCCAGCAGTTTCTTTCCCGGGTATGGCTACACCTTC.

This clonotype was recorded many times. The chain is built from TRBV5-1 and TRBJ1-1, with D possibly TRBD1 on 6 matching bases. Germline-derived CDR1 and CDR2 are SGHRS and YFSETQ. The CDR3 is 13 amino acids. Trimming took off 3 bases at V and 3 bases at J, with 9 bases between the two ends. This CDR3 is CASSSQGYTEAFF. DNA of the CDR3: TGCGCCAGCAGCTCTCAGGGGTACACTGAAGCTTTCTTT.